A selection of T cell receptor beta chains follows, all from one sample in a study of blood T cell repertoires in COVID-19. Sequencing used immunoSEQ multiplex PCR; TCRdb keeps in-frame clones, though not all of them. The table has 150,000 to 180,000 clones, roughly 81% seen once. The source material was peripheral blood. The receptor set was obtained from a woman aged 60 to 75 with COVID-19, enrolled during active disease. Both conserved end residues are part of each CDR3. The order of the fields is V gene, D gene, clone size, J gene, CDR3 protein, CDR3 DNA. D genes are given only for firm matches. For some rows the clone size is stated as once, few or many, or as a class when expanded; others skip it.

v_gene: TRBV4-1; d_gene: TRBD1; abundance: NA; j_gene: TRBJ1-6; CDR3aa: CASSPPDRGGNNSPLHF; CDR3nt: TGCGCCAGCAGCCCACCTGACAGGGGGGGTAATAATTCACCCCTCCACTTT
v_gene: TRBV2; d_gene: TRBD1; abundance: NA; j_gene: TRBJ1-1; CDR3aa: CASRSDRGNTEAFF; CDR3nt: TGTGCCAGCAGGTCCGACAGGGGGAACACTGAAGCTTTCTTT
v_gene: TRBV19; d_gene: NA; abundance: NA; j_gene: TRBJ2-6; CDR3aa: CASKQVSGANVLTF; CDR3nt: TGTGCCAGTAAACAGGTCTCTGGGGCCAACGTCCTGACTTTC
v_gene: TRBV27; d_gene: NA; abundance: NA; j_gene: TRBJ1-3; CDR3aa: CASSLRGMGSGNTIYF; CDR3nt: TGTGCCAGCAGTTTAAGAGGGATGGGCTCTGGAAACACCATATATTTT
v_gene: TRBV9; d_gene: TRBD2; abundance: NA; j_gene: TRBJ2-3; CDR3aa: CASSVGTRVLTQYF; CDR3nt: TGTGCCAGCAGCGTCGGGACTAGAGTGCTTACGCAGTATTTT
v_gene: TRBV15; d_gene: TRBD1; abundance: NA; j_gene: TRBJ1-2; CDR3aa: CATSRANSGQGGLVYTF; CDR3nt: TGTGCCACCAGCAGAGCCAACTCAGGACAGGGCGGCTTGGTCTACACCTTC
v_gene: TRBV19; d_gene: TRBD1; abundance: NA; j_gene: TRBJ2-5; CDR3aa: CASSMRPLGQGEETQYF; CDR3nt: TGTGCCAGTAGTATGAGGCCCTTGGGACAGGGGGAAGAGACCCAGTACTTC
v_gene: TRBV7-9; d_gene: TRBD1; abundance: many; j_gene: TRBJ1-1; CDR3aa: CASSPRQGPAREAFF; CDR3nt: TGTGCCAGCAGCCCTCGACAGGGGCCTGCTAGGGAAGCTTTCTTT
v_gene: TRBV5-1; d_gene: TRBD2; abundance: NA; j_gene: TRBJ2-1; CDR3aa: CASSLGIAGNEQFF; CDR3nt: TGCGCCAGCAGCTTGGGGATAGCGGGAAATGAGCAGTTCTTC
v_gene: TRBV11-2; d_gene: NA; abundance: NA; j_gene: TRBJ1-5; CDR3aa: CASSYDRGAGQPQHF; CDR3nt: TGTGCCAGCAGCTATGATCGGGGGGCCGGGCAGCCCCAGCATTTT
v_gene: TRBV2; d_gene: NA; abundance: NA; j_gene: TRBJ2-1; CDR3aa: CAGSDSYNEQFF; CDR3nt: TGTGCCGGCTCTGACAGCTACAATGAGCAGTTCTTC
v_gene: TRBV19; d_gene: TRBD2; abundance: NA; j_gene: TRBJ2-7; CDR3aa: CASSASLTSGQLYEQYF; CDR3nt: TGTGCCAGTAGTGCCAGCCTCACTAGCGGGCAGCTATACGAGCAGTACTTC
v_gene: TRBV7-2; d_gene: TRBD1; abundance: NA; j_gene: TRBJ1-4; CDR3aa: CASSPQGATNEKLFF; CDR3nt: TGTGCCAGCAGTCCGCAGGGGGCTACTAATGAAAAACTGTTTTTT
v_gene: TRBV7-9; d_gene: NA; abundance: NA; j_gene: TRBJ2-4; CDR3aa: CASSSDSGRTFMDF; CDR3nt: TGTGCCAGCAGCTCGGACAGTGGAAGGACATTCATGGACTTC
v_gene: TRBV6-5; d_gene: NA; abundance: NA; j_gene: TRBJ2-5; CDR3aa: CASTKSTGSQETQYF; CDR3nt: TGTGCCAGCACTAAAAGCACCGGGAGCCAAGAGACCCAGTACTTC
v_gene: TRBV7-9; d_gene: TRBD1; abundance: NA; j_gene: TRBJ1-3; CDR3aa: CASSLTGAGNTIYF; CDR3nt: TGTGCCAGCAGCTTAACAGGGGCTGGAAACACCATATATTTT
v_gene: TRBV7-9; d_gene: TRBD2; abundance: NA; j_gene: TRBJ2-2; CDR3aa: CASIPGGSTGELFF; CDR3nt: TGTGCCAGCATCCCGGGAGGGTCGACCGGGGAGCTGTTTTTT
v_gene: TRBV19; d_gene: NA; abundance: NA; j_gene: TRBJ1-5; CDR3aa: CASSLFNQPQHF; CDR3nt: TGTGCCAGTAGTCTCTTCAATCAGCCCCAGCATTTT
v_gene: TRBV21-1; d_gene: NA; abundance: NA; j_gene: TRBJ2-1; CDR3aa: CASKGLVGTSEQFF; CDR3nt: TGTGCCAGCAAAGGTCTAGTCGGAACCAGTGAGCAGTTCTTC
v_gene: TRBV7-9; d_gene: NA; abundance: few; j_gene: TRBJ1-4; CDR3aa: CASSPLGGPNEKLFF; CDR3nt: TGTGCCAGCAGCCCCCTGGGAGGGCCTAATGAAAAACTGTTTTTT
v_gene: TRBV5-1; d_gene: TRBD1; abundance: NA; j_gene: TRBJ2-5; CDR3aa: CASSLAGTGPGETQYF; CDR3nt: TGCGCCAGCAGCTTGGCCGGGACAGGGCCAGGGGAGACCCAGTACTTC
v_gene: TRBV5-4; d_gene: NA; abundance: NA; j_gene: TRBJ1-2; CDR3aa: CAFEKGTYGYTF; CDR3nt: TGTGCCTTTGAGAAGGGGACATATGGCTACACCTTC
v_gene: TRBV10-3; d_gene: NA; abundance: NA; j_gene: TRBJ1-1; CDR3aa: CATTLNTEAFF; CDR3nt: TGTGCCACTACCCTGAACACTGAAGCTTTCTTT
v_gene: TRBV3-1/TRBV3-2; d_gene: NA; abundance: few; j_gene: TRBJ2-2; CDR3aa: CASSQQGLVTGELFF; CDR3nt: TGTGCCAGCAGCCAACAGGGGTTGGTCACCGGGGAGCTGTTTTTT
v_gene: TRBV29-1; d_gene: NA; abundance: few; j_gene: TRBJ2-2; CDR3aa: CSAGSTNTYTGELFF; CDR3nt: TGCAGCGCGGGATCTACCAATACCTACACCGGGGAGCTGTTTTTT
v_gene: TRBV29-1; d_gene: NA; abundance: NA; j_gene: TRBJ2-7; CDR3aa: CSVVLGLLAEQYF; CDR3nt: TGCAGCGTTGTTTTGGGACTCCTCGCAGAGCAGTACTTC
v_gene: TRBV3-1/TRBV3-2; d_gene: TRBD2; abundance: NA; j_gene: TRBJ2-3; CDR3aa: CASSQDTAGAQYF; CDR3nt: TGTGCCAGCAGCCAAGATACGGCGGGGGCGCAGTATTTT
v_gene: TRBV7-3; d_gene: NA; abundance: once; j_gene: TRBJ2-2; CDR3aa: CASSFQSSVATGELFF; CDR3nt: TGTGCCAGCAGCTTCCAGAGCAGCGTGGCAACCGGGGAGCTGTTTTTT
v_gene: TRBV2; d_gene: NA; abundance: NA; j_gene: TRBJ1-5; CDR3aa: CASREGSSSNQPQHF; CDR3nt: TGTGCCAGCAGAGAAGGATCGAGTAGCAATCAGCCCCAGCATTTT
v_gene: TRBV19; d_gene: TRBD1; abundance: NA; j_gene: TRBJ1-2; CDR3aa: CASTQGVFSYGYTF; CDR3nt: TGTGCCAGTACACAGGGGGTATTTAGCTATGGCTACACCTTC
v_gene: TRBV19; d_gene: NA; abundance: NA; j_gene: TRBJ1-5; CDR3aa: CASKRTDVGPQHF; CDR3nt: TGTGCCAGTAAGCGGACAGACGTCGGGCCCCAGCATTTT
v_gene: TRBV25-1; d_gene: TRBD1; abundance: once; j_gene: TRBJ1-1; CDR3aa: CASSSTGSINTEAFF; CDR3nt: TGTGCCAGCTCTTCGACAGGGTCCATCAACACTGAAGCTTTCTTT
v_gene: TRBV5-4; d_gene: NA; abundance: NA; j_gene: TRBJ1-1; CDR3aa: CASSPESLSVVAFF; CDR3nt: TGTGCCAGCAGCCCTGAATCCCTGTCGGTAGTGGCTTTCTTT
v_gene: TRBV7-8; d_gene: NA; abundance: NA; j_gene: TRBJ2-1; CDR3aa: CASSPWRQSRRNEQFF; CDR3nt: TGTGCCAGCAGCCCATGGCGGCAAAGTCGGCGAAATGAGCAGTTCTTC
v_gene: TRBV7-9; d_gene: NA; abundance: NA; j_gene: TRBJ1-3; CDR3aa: CASSQNRLSGNTIYF; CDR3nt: TGTGCCAGCAGCCAAAACAGGTTAAGTGGAAACACCATATATTTT
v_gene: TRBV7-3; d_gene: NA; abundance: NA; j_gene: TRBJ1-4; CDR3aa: CASSPRGGANEKLFF; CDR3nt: TGTGCCAGCAGCCCGCGCGGGGGCGCTAATGAAAAACTGTTTTTT
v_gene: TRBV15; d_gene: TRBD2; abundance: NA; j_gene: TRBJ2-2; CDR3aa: CATSRSAGTSLAGELFF; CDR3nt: TGTGCCACCAGCAGGTCCGCCGGGACTAGTCTAGCCGGGGAGCTGTTTTTT
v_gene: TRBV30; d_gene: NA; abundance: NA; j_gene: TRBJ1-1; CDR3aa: CAWKPQGRAGTEAFF; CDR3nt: TGTGCCTGGAAACCCCAGGGAAGAGCGGGCACTGAAGCTTTCTTT
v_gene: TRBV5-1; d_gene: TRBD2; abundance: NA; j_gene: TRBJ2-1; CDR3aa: CASSLAGRTSNNEQFF; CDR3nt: TGCGCCAGCAGCTTGGCCGGGAGGACTAGCAACAATGAGCAGTTCTTC
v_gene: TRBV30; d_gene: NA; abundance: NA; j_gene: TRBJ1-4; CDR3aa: CAWSAGGASVEKLFF; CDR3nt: TGTGCCTGGAGTGCGGGGGGGGCCTCAGTTGAAAAACTGTTTTTT
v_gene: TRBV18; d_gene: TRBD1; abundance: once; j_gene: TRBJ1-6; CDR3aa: CASSPGQGSRDSPLHF; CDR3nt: TGTGCCAGCTCACCGGGACAGGGTTCGAGGGATTCACCCCTCCACTTT
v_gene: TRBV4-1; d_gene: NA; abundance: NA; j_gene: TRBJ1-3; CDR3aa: CASSQDRRLYGNTIYF; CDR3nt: TGCGCCAGCAGCCAAGATAGAAGACTTTATGGAAACACCATATATTTT
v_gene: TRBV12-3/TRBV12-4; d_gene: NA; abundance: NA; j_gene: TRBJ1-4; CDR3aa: CASSLNVQKLFF; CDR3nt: TGTGCCAGCAGTTTAAACGTACAGAAACTGTTTTTT
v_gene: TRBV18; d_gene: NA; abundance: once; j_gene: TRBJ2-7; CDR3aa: CASSSDSYEQYF; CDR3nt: TGTGCCAGCTCCAGCGACTCGTACGAGCAGTACTTC